The 23 T cell receptor beta chains reported below all come from one sample, sequenced in a study of T cell changes during pregnancy in multiple sclerosis (dated by TCRdb to between 2017 and 2020). The library was generated by the immunoSEQ multiplex PCR assay. TCRdb took this table from immuneACCESS and kept in-frame rearrangements with V and J called. Such tables lack part of the clones; where checked against another copy, unresolved V genes explain under half of the gap, and the rest is unexplained. The table for this sample lists 36,000 or so clones; 88% of them were counted only once. The top ten hold 0.45% to 0.6% of the sample. The sequences come from CD4+ T cells from peripheral blood mononuclear cells, collected in the first trimester of pregnancy. All receptors derive from a female donor with multiple sclerosis, enrolled in a pregnancy study.

This clone has only one observation. This chain joins TRBV5-5 and TRBJ1-4, with D possibly TRBD1 on 5 matching bases. The CDR3 is 15 amino acids. Germline CDR1 and CDR2: SGHKS and YYEKEE (reference sequence). Trimming cost V 4 bases and J 7 bases, with 17 bases left between them. CDR3 nucleotides: TGTGCCAGCAGCGACTGGACACTGGCACCTGAAAAACTGTTTTTT. Amino acid sequence: CASSDWTLAPEKLFF.

The V gene is TRBV13, the J gene TRBJ2-7; the match to TRBD1 covers 8 bases. V shed 5 bases, J shed 3 bases, and the junction held 6 bases outside the gene matches. The germline CDR1 and CDR2 sequences are PRHDT and FYEKMQ (reference sequence). This CDR3 comprises 14 residues. CDR3 region: CASSTGQGIYEQYF. CDR3 bases: TGTGCCAGCAGCACTGGACAGGGCATCTACGAGCAGTACTTC. Looking up the rest from reference TRBV13 and TRBJ2-7 gives the full variable domain: AAGVIQSPRHLIKEKRETATLKCYPIPRHDTVYWYQQGPGQDPQFLISFYEKMQSDKGSIPDRFSAQQFSDYHSELNMSSLELGDSALYFCASSTGQGIYEQYFGPGTRLTVT.

This chain uses TRBV27 with TRBJ2-7; the D is unclear. V gave up 4 bases and J gave up 2 bases, with 12 bases separating them. Germline V CDR1 and CDR2: MNHEY, SMNVEV (reference sequence). The CDR3 consists of 14 residues. The CDR3 sequence: CASSSRHHAYEQYF. The CDR3 DNA reads TGTGCCAGCAGTTCGCGACATCACGCCTACGAGCAGTACTTC.

Turning to this clone: Sequence at one end of the junction differs from germline and may be a read error. The rearrangement links TRBV5-6 to TRBJ1-1; D remains unclear. Germline assignment: CDR1 SGHDT and CDR2 YYEEEE. This CDR3 spans 12 amino acids. This chain's CDR3 is CASSLNPSRSVF. The DNA for the CDR3 is TGTGCCAGCAGCTTAAATCCTTCGAGGTCGGTCTTT. Supplemented by reference TRBV5-6 and TRBJ1-1, the full variable domain reads DAGVTQSPTHLIKTRGQQVTLRCSPKSGHDTVSWYQQALGQGPQFIFQYYEEEERQRGNFPDRFSGHQFPNYSSELNVNALLLGDSALYLCASSLNPSRSVFGQGTRLTVV.

This clone occurred a few times. V usage is TRBV7-9 and J usage is TRBJ2-4; perhaps TRBD1 as D (5 bases). This CDR3 comprises 16 residues. The V and J ends lost 4 bases and 4 bases respectively, with 17 bases between them. The germline V gene encodes CDR1 SEHNR and CDR2 FQNEAQ (reference sequence). CDR3 DNA: TGTGCCAGCAGCTCGTTCAGGGCGGACCTTAAAAACATTCAGTACTTC. Translation gives CASSSFRADLKNIQYF.

The chain carries TRBV7-2 and TRBJ2-7, with D possibly TRBD2 on 6 matching bases. This CDR3 has 12 amino acids. Per the germline V gene, CDR1 is SGHTA and CDR2 is FQGNSA. V lost 5 bases, J lost 3 bases, and 8 bases lay in between. In nucleotides, the CDR3 is TGTGCCAGCAGCCGGGACTTCTACGAGCAGTACTTC. Its translation is CASSRDFYEQYF. The complete variable domain, with remaining parts taken from reference TRBV7-2 and TRBJ2-7, reads GAGVSQSPSNKVTEKGKDVELRCDPISGHTALYWYRQSLGQGLEFLIYFQGNSAPDKSGLPSDRFSAERTGGSVSTLTIQRTQQEDSAVYLCASSRDFYEQYFGPGTRLTVT.

The chain links TRBV27 to TRBJ2-3; 7 positions agree with TRBD2. This CDR3 has 18 amino acids. V dropped 8 bases and J dropped 1; count of bases not matched to a gene: 18. The germline CDR1 and CDR2 sequences are MNHEY and SMNVEV (reference sequence). CDR3 protein: CASLPGGGGNKRTDTQYF. The CDR3 DNA follows: TGTGCCAGCCTCCCGGGGGGAGGTGGGAATAAACGCACAGATACGCAGTATTTT.

V gene TRBV5-1 combines with J gene TRBJ2-6, with TRBD1 matching 11 bases. V dropped 1 base and J dropped 2; count of bases not matched to a gene: 11. The CDR3 loop spans 20 amino acids. Germline loops: CDR1 SGHRS, CDR2 YFSETQ. The CDR3 protein is CASSLIPRTGGDAGANVLTF. CDR3 in DNA: TGCGCCAGCAGCTTGATCCCAAGGACAGGGGGCGATGCTGGGGCCAACGTCCTGACTTTC.

V is TRBV5-1 and J is TRBJ2-7; 8 positions agree with TRBD1. V shed 4 bases, J shed 6 bases, and the junction held 12 bases outside the gene matches. The V gene's germline CDR1 is SGHRS and CDR2 YFSETQ. The CDR3 covers 15 residues. In DNA, the CDR3 is TGCGCCAGCAGCGAGGAGGGACAGGCATTTTTCGAGCAGTACTTC. This sequence encodes CASSEEGQAFFEQYF.

This clone is a singleton in its sample. The chain joins TRBV7-2 to TRBJ2-3; D may be TRBD2 (6 bases). With 1 base removed from V and 10 bases from J, the gap between germline ends came to 12 bases. The CDR3 has 13 amino acids. Germline V CDR1 and CDR2: SGHTA, FQGNSA. The CDR3, as DNA: TGTGCCAGCAGCTTAGAGGCGCGGAGGGCGCAGTATTTT. Protein sequence: CASSLEARRAQYF.

This rearrangement joins TRBV5-1 to TRBJ1-3; TRBD1 matches at 8 bases. CDR3 length: 15 amino acids. The V gene end was trimmed by 3 bases and the J gene end by 4 bases; junction bases not matched to a gene: 6. Germline V CDR1 and CDR2: SGHRS, YFSETQ. CDR3 DNA: TGCGCCAGCAGCTCAAGCCGGGACAGGGGAAACACCATATATTTT. Its translation is CASSSSRDRGNTIYF.

J is TRBJ1-1 and V is TRBV7-8; 10 positions agree with TRBD1. The CDR3 is 16 amino acids. Germline V lookup: CDR1 SGHVS, CDR2 FQNEAQ. V lost 0 bases, J lost 4 bases, and 5 bases stayed unmatched. The CDR3 sequence is CASSLATGGAGTEAFF. As DNA, the CDR3 is TGTGCCAGCAGCTTAGCGACAGGGGGCGCGGGCACTGAAGCTTTCTTT.

The chain uses TRBV18 and TRBJ2-1; 10 positions agree with TRBD2. From germline, CDR1 is KGHSH and CDR2 LQKENI. The J segment lost 4 bases and the V segment lost 3 bases, leaving 12 bases of the junction unmatched. There are 18 residues in the CDR3. The CDR3 is CASSPASSSGRGYNEQFF. The DNA of the CDR3 is TGTGCCAGCTCACCGGCAAGTTCAAGCGGGAGGGGATACAATGAGCAGTTCTTC.

The chain employs TRBV5-1 and TRBJ2-3; a weak D match, TRBD2 (6 bases). V lost 4 bases, J lost 0 bases, and 12 bases lay in between. The germline V gene has CDR1 SGHRS and CDR2 YFSETQ. CDR3 size: 15 residues. The CDR3 here is CASSISGTSTDTQYF. CDR3 coding DNA: TGCGCCAGCAGCATTAGCGGTACTAGCACAGATACGCAGTATTTT.

This chain uses TRBV7-8 with TRBJ2-7, with 7 nucleotides matching TRBD2. CDR3 length: 13 amino acids. Looked up from germline, CDR1 is SGHVS and CDR2 is FQNEAQ. Trimming removed 6 bases from V and 2 bases from J; junction bases left unmatched: 4. DNA for the CDR3: TGTGCCAGCAGGGGGAGGGCCGCCTACGAGCAGTACTTC. It translates to CASRGRAAYEQYF.

The rearrangement joins TRBV5-1 to TRBJ1-5; 9 bases fit TRBD1. V shed 4 bases, J shed 5 bases, and the junction held 13 bases outside the gene matches. This CDR3 has 17 residues. Germline CDR1 SGHRS, CDR2 YFSETQ. CDR3 protein: CASSDGTGNGGYQPQHF. DNA for the CDR3: TGCGCCAGCAGCGACGGGACAGGGAATGGTGGGTATCAGCCCCAGCATTTT. Together with reference TRBV5-1 and TRBJ1-5, the CDR3 gives the full variable domain: KAGVTQTPRYLIKTRGQQVTLSCSPISGHRSVSWYQQTPGQGLQFLFEYFSETQRNKGNFPGRFSGRQFSNSRSEMNVSTLELGDSALYLCASSDGTGNGGYQPQHFGDGTRLSIL.

This chain uses TRBV5-1 with TRBJ2-2; 8 nucleotides match TRBD1. Germline lookup yields CDR1 SGHRS and CDR2 YFSETQ. Losses at the gene ends were 1 base for V and 6 bases for J; bases not matched to a gene: 11. The CDR3 is 17 amino acids. This CDR3 is CASSLWVGRGRAGELFF. The DNA for the CDR3 is TGCGCCAGCAGCTTGTGGGTCGGCAGGGGGCGAGCCGGGGAGCTGTTTTTT.

The CDR3 DNA follows: TGTGCCAGCAGCTTAGTGACTAGCGGGGGGGTTAACACAGATACGCAGTATTTT. Translated: CASSLVTSGGVNTDTQYF. The chain combines TRBV7-6 with TRBJ2-3; 14 bases are a match to TRBD2. The CDR3 covers 18 residues. J gave up 2 bases and V 1 base, and 5 bases lay outside the gene matches. Germline V gives CDR1 SGHVS, CDR2 FNYEAQ. Full variable domain (remainder filled in from reference TRBV7-6 and TRBJ2-3): GAGVSQSPRYKVTKRGQDVALRCDPISGHVSLYWYRQALGQGPEFLTYFNYEAQQDKSGLPNDRFSAERPEGSISTLTIQRTEQRDSAMYRCASSLVTSGGVNTDTQYFGPGTRLTVL.

There are a few counts of this clone. The V gene is TRBV6-6, the J gene TRBJ2-7; possibly TRBD1 for D (6 bases). The V end lost 6 bases, the J end lost 4 bases, and 13 bases lay between the germline ends. This CDR3 has 13 residues. Germline V gene sequence: CDR1 MNHNY, CDR2 SVGAGI (reference sequence). For the CDR3, the DNA is TGTGCCAGCAGGCCGGACAGCGAGTACGAGCAGTACTTC. Translated, it gives CASRPDSEYEQYF.

This clone was recorded only once. The CDR3 DNA reads TGCGCCAGCAGCTGGGGTCTTGCTAGCGGGAGGGCCGTTAGTGAGACCCAGTACTTC. Translation: CASSWGLASGRAVSETQYF. This chain links TRBV5-1 with TRBJ2-5, with 12 bases lining up with TRBD2. Trimming at V came to 3 bases and at J to 5 bases, leaving 17 bases not matched to a gene. The CDR3 contains 19 residues. Germline loops: CDR1 SGHRS, CDR2 YFSETQ.

The chain couples TRBV4-1 to TRBJ1-2, with TRBD1 as a possible D gene (6 bases). The germline V and J ends were trimmed by 4 bases and 3 bases, with 15 bases remaining between them. CDR1 MGHRA and CDR2 YSYEKL come from the germline V gene. This CDR3 has 15 residues. CDR3: CASSRGQGLDYGYTF. DNA of the CDR3: TGCGCCAGCAGCCGGGGGCAGGGGCTTGACTATGGCTACACCTTC.

The chain couples TRBV4-2 to TRBJ2-1; 8 nucleotides match TRBD2. CDR3 size: 18 residues. From germline, CDR1 is LGHNA and CDR2 YNFKEQ. The V segment lost 4 bases and the J segment 4 bases; nucleotides outside the gene matches: 15. The CDR3 DNA reads as TGTGCCAGCAGCCCAAACTTCATATCTGGCGGGGGGTACAATGAGCAGTTCTTC. Encoded protein: CASSPNFISGGGYNEQFF.

The gene calls are TRBV5-1 and TRBJ1-2; TRBD1 matches at 9 bases. The CDR3 spans 14 residues. Germline V CDR1 and CDR2: SGHRS, YFSETQ. V gave up 7 bases and J gave up 10 bases; unmatched junction bases: 14. CDR3 nucleotides: TGCGCCAGCGGCCCTACAGGGGGCGCTGGGAACTACACCTTC. Protein: CASGPTGGAGNYTF.